The 10 T cell receptor beta chains given below trace back to one sample, sequenced in a study of shared clonotypes between healthy human individuals. Measured with immunoSEQ multiplex PCR; TCRdb has only the in-frame clones, and not every one. Counted here are some 1.5 million clones, 95% to 99% occurring once; the ten biggest clones make up 0.4% to 0.45%. Material: naive CD4+ T cells sorted from blood. Subset noted: CD45RA+ positively selected. These receptors were obtained from a man aged 25-40 years in good health.

This clone came up a few times. The V gene is TRBV28, the J gene TRBJ1-2; no clear D gene. Germline V lookup: CDR1 MDHEN, CDR2 SYDVKM. The V and J ends lost 6 bases and 4 bases respectively, with 9 bases between them. The CDR3 is 12 residues long. CDR3 DNA: TGTGCCAGCAGCGAGGGATTCTATGGCTACACCTTC. It translates to CASSEGFYGYTF.

This clone was detected only once. J is TRBJ2-5 and V is TRBV7-9; D is uncertain. V lost 3 bases and J 5 bases, leaving 10 bases between the germline ends. Germline CDR1 and CDR2: SEHNR and FQNEAQ (reference sequence). This CDR3 is built from 13 residues. CDR3 loop: CASSFQSGETQYF. CDR3 bases: TGTGCCAGCAGCTTTCAGTCTGGGGAGACCCAGTACTTC.

For this clone: Other nucleotide sequences in the sample specify the same CDR3. The chain joins TRBV10-3 to TRBJ1-2; D gene ambiguous. Germline V lookup: CDR1 ENHRY, CDR2 SYGVKD. V shed 2 bases and J shed 7 bases, with 5 bases lying between them. The CDR3 totals 11 residues. This CDR3 reads CAISEGGGYTF. The CDR3 region has the DNA TGTGCCATCAGTGAGGGAGGTGGCTACACCTTC.

This chain joins TRBV6-6 and TRBJ1-1, with TRBD1 as a possible D gene (6 bases). Deletions cut 4 bases from V and 5 bases from J, with 14 bases between. The CDR3 extends over 14 amino acids. Germline loops: CDR1 MNHNY, CDR2 SVGAGI (reference sequence). The CDR3 region is CASSLGGFETEAFF. The DNA of the CDR3 is TGTGCCAGCAGTTTGGGGGGCTTTGAAACTGAAGCTTTCTTT.

The rearrangement joins TRBV30 to TRBJ2-2; either TRBD1 or TRBD2 may fit D (5 bases each). This CDR3 is built from 14 residues. CDR1 is GTSNPN, CDR2 SVGIG, per germline (reference sequence). V was trimmed by 0 bases and J by 3 bases, leaving 8 bases between them. DNA for the CDR3: TGTGCCTGGAGTGTGAGGGGATACACCGGGGAGCTGTTTTTT. It yields the protein CAWSVRGYTGELFF.

The genes are TRBV7-9 and TRBJ2-7; D is possibly TRBD2 (5 bases). The CDR3 has 13 amino acids. V shed 5 bases and J shed 5 bases, with 13 bases lying between them. Per germline, CDR1 SEHNR and CDR2 FQNEAQ (reference sequence). The CDR3 here is CASSPIPTNEQYF. As DNA, the CDR3 is TGTGCCAGCAGCCCGATACCGACTAACGAGCAGTACTTC.

The CDR3 DNA follows: TGTGCCAGCAGCTTAGGGAGCCTAGCGGGAGGCACCTACGAGCAGTACTTC. Protein: CASSLGSLAGGTYEQYF. V is TRBV7-8 and J is TRBJ2-7, with TRBD2 matching over 11 bases. This CDR3 is 17 amino acids long. Germline assignment: CDR1 SGHVS and CDR2 FQNEAQ. The V gene end was trimmed by 1 base and the J gene end by 2 bases; junction bases not matched to a gene: 7.

The chain combines TRBV7-6 with TRBJ2-1; possibly TRBD2 for D (6 bases). The CDR3 is 15 amino acids. Trimming took 0 bases from V and 2 from J, leaving 8 bases between them. Germline CDR1 SGHVS, CDR2 FNYEAQ. The chain's CDR3 is CASSLASGTYNEQFF. CDR3 nucleotides: TGTGCCAGCAGCTTAGCTAGCGGCACCTACAATGAGCAGTTCTTC.

CDR3 region: CALALGTVANYEQYF. For the CDR3, the DNA is TGTGCCTTAGCACTAGGGACCGTTGCCAACTACGAGCAGTACTTC. The J gene is TRBJ2-7, the V gene TRBV30, with D perhaps matching TRBD1 or TRBD2 (5 bases each). Trimming left V 7 bases short and J 3 bases short, with 22 bases between. This CDR3 has 15 residues. Germline CDR1 and CDR2: GTSNPN and SVGIG (reference sequence).

The chain recombines TRBV4-1 with TRBJ2-3, with 8 bases lining up with TRBD1. The germline CDR1 and CDR2 sequences are MGHRA and YSYEKL. This CDR3 contains 16 residues. The V segment lost 3 bases and the J segment 10 bases; nucleotides outside the gene matches: 15. The CDR3 reads CASSHRAGQDWNAQYF. CDR3 bases: TGCGCCAGCAGCCACCGGGCGGGACAGGACTGGAACGCGCAGTATTTT.